Shown below are 20 T cell receptor beta chains from a single sample sequenced in a study of blood T cell repertoires in COVID-19. The protocol was immunoSEQ multiplex PCR, while the TCRdb copy is restricted to in-frame clones and leaves out a portion. The sample includes 250,000 to 300,000 clones, 70% to 90% of them seen just once. What was sequenced was PBMCs or T cells enriched from blood (not recorded which). Receptors originate from a man younger than 30 who had recovered from COVID-19.

The V call is TRBV5-1, the J call TRBJ1-3, with TRBD1 matching over 7 bases. The V segment lost 0 bases and the J segment 0 bases; nucleotides outside the gene matches: 6. The CDR3 has 17 amino acids. Germline CDR1 SGHRS, CDR2 YFSETQ. CDR3 sequence (DNA): TGCGCCAGCAGCTTGGGGACAGGACGTTTCTCTGGAAACACCATATATTTT. Encoded protein: CASSLGTGRFSGNTIYF. Together with reference TRBV5-1 and TRBJ1-3, the CDR3 gives the full variable domain: KAGVTQTPRYLIKTRGQQVTLSCSPISGHRSVSWYQQTPGQGLQFLFEYFSETQRNKGNFPGRFSGRQFSNSRSEMNVSTLELGDSALYLCASSLGTGRFSGNTIYFGEGSWLTVV.

This clone showed up just once. V and J are TRBV27 and TRBJ2-1; TRBD2 might be the D (5 bases). Per germline, CDR1 MNHEY and CDR2 SMNVEV (reference sequence). The CDR3 has 16 amino acids. V was trimmed by 0 bases and J by 2 bases, leaving 11 bases between them. The CDR3 sequence: CASSLSGLGAYNEQFF. The DNA of the CDR3 is TGTGCCAGCAGTTTATCGGGGTTGGGAGCCTACAATGAGCAGTTCTTC.

This chain links TRBV7-9 with TRBJ2-2, with TRBD1 matching 9 bases. CDR3 size: 15 residues. V lost 4 bases and J lost 5; bases outside the gene matches: 5. Germline values: CDR1 SEHNR, CDR2 FQNEAQ (reference sequence). The chain's CDR3 is CASSSGQGWTGELFF. The CDR3 DNA reads TGTGCCAGCAGCTCGGGACAGGGTTGGACCGGGGAGCTGTTTTTT.

This sequence joins TRBV19 and TRBJ1-1, with 8 positions matching TRBD1. V shed 3 bases, J shed 8 bases, and the junction held 5 bases outside the gene matches. The germline V gene has CDR1 LNHDA and CDR2 SQIVND (reference sequence). CDR3 length equals 13 residues. CDR3 protein: CASSMQGAREAFF. The CDR3 DNA is TGTGCCAGTAGTATGCAGGGGGCGAGAGAAGCTTTCTTT. Filled out from reference TRBV19 and TRBJ1-1, the complete variable domain reads DGGITQSPKYLFRKEGQNVTLSCEQNLNHDAMYWYRQDPGQGLRLIYYSQIVNDFQKGDIAEGYSVSREKKESFPLTVTSAQKNPTAFYLCASSMQGAREAFFGQGTRLTVV.

This clone was seen a handful of times. The chain has TRBV4-1 and TRBJ1-1; D unclear. Trimming left V 0 bases short and J 6 bases short, with 11 bases between. This CDR3 is built from 14 residues. Germline V CDR1 and CDR2: MGHRA, YSYEKL. The CDR3 region has the DNA TGCGCCAGCAGCCAAGATTCTCTGGCTCCTGAAGCTTTCTTT. It translates to CASSQDSLAPEAFF.

The count of this clone is one. The chain carries TRBV10-1 and TRBJ2-7; D is perhaps TRBD2 (6 bases). The CDR3 is made up of 13 amino acids. The V gene lost 4 bases and the J gene lost 2 bases, with 9 bases spanning the gap. Germline V lookup: CDR1 WNHNN, CDR2 SYGVQD (reference sequence). CDR3 amino acids: CASSGDLTYEQYF. In nucleotides, the CDR3 is TGCGCCAGCAGTGGGGACTTAACCTACGAGCAGTACTTC.

V gene TRBV21-1 combines with J gene TRBJ1-5. TRBV21-1 is a recognized pseudogene. The CDR3 spans 15 residues. The CDR3 is CASSKVFSLNQPQHF. The CDR3 DNA reads TGTGCCAGCAGCAAAGTGTTTTCTCTCAATCAGCCCCAGCATTTT.

This chain connects TRBV5-6 to TRBJ2-1; TRBD2 aligns across 11 bases. From germline, CDR1 is SGHDT and CDR2 YYEEEE. This CDR3 has 16 amino acids. V dropped 6 bases and J dropped 0; count of bases not matched to a gene: 5. This chain's CDR3 is CASITSGGSSYNEQFF. The DNA for the CDR3 is TGTGCCAGCATTACTAGCGGGGGAAGCTCCTACAATGAGCAGTTCTTC.

The gene calls are TRBV4-1 and TRBJ1-2, with D uncertain. V was trimmed by 2 bases and J by 7 bases, leaving 14 bases between them. This CDR3 spans 14 amino acids. The germline gives CDR1 MGHRA, CDR2 YSYEKL. Written as DNA, the CDR3 is TGCGCCAGCAGCCAATTGGTTGCTGGCTTTGGCTACACCTTC. Translating it yields CASSQLVAGFGYTF.

The CDR3 DNA sequence: TGTGCCAGCAGTGAAGCGCTGGCAGGTGTTATAAATCAGCCCCAGCATTTT. Translated, it gives CASSEALAGVINQPQHF. V is TRBV2 and J is TRBJ1-5, with D unresolved. Germline-derived CDR1 and CDR2 are SNHLY and FYNNEI. Trimming took 0 bases from V and 4 from J, leaving 16 bases between them. The CDR3 consists of 17 residues.

The chain couples TRBV9 to TRBJ2-7, with 14 bases lining up with TRBD2. CDR3 length: 15 amino acids. V dropped 3 bases and J dropped 6; count of bases not matched to a gene: 5. Germline CDR1 reads SGDLS; CDR2 reads YYNGEE. The CDR3 loop is CASSGGLAGVSEQYF. The DNA for the CDR3 is TGTGCCAGCAGCGGGGGACTAGCGGGAGTATCCGAGCAGTACTTC.

V gene TRBV19 combines with J gene TRBJ2-2, with 11 positions matching TRBD1. The CDR3 extends over 14 amino acids. J was trimmed by 5 bases and V by 9 bases; bases with no gene match: 5. Germline CDR1 LNHDA, CDR2 SQIVND (reference sequence). The CDR3 coding sequence is TGTGCCAGCGAGGACAGGGGGCGGACCGGGGAGCTGTTTTTT. Protein product: CASEDRGRTGELFF.

The chain recombines TRBV5-1 with TRBJ2-5; 10 nucleotides agree with TRBD2. CDR1 and CDR2 (germline): SGHRS, YFSETQ. The CDR3 is made up of 14 amino acids. V shed 2 bases, J shed 4 bases, and the junction held 2 bases outside the gene matches. The CDR3 here is CASSFEREGETQYF. As DNA, the CDR3 is TGCGCCAGCAGCTTTGAGCGGGAGGGAGAGACCCAGTACTTC.

The chain carries TRBV30 and TRBJ1-2; possible D gene TRBD1, 6 bases. The CDR3 runs to 16 residues. Germline loops: CDR1 GTSNPN, CDR2 SVGIG (reference sequence). Trimming stripped 3 bases from V and 3 bases from J, with 20 bases between. The CDR3 region is CAWSVLQGTPYYGYTF. Here the CDR3 DNA reads TGTGCCTGGAGCGTCCTACAGGGCACTCCTTACTATGGCTACACCTTC.

The genes are TRBV4-1 and TRBJ1-6; weak D call: TRBD1 (5 bases). This CDR3 region has 18 residues. Germline CDR1 MGHRA, CDR2 YSYEKL. Trimming removed 0 bases from V and 5 bases from J, with 17 bases in between. CDR3 sequence: CASSQDSLQTENNSPLHF. The CDR3 DNA sequence: TGCGCCAGCAGCCAAGATTCCCTCCAGACAGAGAATAATTCACCCCTCCACTTT.

The chain recombines TRBV10-3 with TRBJ2-2; TRBD1 aligns across 9 bases. Trimming cost V 4 bases and J 4 bases; bases outside gene matches: 13. CDR3 length equals 18 residues. The germline V gene encodes CDR1 ENHRY and CDR2 SYGVKD. The CDR3 DNA sequence: TGTGCCATCAGTGGACAACCGGGACAGGGTAGCGTCACCGGGGAGCTGTTTTTT. Its translation is CAISGQPGQGSVTGELFF.

This chain joins TRBV30 and TRBJ1-1; D is unresolved. The CDR3 has 15 amino acids. With 2 bases removed from V and 0 bases from J, the gap between germline ends came to 13 bases. Germline V gives CDR1 GTSNPN, CDR2 SVGIG (reference sequence). The CDR3 DNA is TGTGCCTGGAGTCGTACTGGGCTCATGAACACTGAAGCTTTCTTT. This translates into CAWSRTGLMNTEAFF.

J is TRBJ2-1 and V is TRBV5-6; D is unclear. From germline, CDR1 is SGHDT and CDR2 YYEEEE. The CDR3 spans 14 residues. Deletions cut 0 bases from V and 12 bases from J, with 16 bases between. CDR3 DNA: TGTGCCAGCAGCTTGGAACTGGTGCCCGCCGGGCAGTTCTTC. Amino acids: CASSLELVPAGQFF. Complete variable domain (other parts from reference TRBV5-6 and TRBJ2-1): DAGVTQSPTHLIKTRGQQVTLRCSPKSGHDTVSWYQQALGQGPQFIFQYYEEEERQRGNFPDRFSGHQFPNYSSELNVNALLLGDSALYLCASSLELVPAGQFFGPGTRLTVL.

The rearrangement uses TRBV28 and TRBJ1-2; D might be TRBD1 (6 bases). The germline CDR1 and CDR2 sequences are MDHEN and SYDVKM. Trimming pared 8 bases from V and 1 base from J, leaving 17 bases between. This CDR3 comprises 15 residues. CDR3 in amino acids: CASLAGTLVNYGYTF. In DNA, the CDR3 is TGTGCCAGCCTGGCCGGGACACTCGTTAACTATGGCTACACCTTC.

The rearrangement links TRBV5-1 to TRBJ1-1; unclear D gene. The CDR3 is made up of 14 amino acids. Trimming removed 0 bases from V and 3 bases from J, with 9 bases in between. Per germline, CDR1 SGHRS and CDR2 YFSETQ. CDR3: CASSLGALDTEAFF. The CDR3 nucleotides read TGCGCCAGCAGCTTGGGGGCTTTGGACACTGAAGCTTTCTTT.